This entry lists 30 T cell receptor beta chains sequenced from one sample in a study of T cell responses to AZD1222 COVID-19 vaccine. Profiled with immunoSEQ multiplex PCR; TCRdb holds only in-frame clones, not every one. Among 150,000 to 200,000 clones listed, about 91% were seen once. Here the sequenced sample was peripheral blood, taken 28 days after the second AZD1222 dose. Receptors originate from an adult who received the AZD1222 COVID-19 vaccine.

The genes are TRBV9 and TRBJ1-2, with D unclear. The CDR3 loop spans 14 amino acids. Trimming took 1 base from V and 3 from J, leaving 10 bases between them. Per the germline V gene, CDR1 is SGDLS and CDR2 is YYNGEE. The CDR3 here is CASSVSPDYYGYTF. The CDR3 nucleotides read TGTGCCAGCAGCGTAAGTCCGGATTACTATGGCTACACCTTC.

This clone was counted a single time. For the CDR3, the DNA is TGTGCCACGCGGACCGGGACCTTTACCCCTTATGGCTACACCTTC. Translation: CATRTGTFTPYGYTF. The gene calls are TRBV6-5 and TRBJ1-2, with D possibly matching TRBD1 (5 bases). The CDR3 has 15 amino acids. The germline V and J ends were trimmed by 10 bases and 5 bases, with 23 bases remaining between them. CDR1 and CDR2 (germline): MNHEY, SVGAGI.

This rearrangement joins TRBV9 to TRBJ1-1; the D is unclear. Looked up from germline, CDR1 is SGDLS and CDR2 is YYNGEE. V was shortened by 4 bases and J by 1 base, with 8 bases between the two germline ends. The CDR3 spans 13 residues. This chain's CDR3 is CASSPRWNTEAFF. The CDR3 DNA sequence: TGTGCCAGCAGCCCCCGGTGGAACACTGAAGCTTTCTTT.

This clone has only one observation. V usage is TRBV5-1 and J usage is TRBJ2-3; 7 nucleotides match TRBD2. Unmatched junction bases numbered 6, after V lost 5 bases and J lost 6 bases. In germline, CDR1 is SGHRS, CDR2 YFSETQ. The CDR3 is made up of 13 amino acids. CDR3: CASRAGWGDTQYF. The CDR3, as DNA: TGCGCCAGCAGAGCGGGGTGGGGGGATACGCAGTATTTT.

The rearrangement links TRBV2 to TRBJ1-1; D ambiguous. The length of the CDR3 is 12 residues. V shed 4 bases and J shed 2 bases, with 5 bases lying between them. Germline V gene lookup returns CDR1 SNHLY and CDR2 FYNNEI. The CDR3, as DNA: TGTGCCAGCAGTGGTTCCAACACTGAAGCTTTCTTT. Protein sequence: CASSGSNTEAFF.

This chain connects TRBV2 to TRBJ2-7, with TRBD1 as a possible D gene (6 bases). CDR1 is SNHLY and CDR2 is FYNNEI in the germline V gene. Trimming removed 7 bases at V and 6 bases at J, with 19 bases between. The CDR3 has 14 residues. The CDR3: CASNTGSPPREQYF. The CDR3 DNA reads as TGTGCCAGCAATACAGGGTCGCCCCCACGCGAGCAGTACTTC.

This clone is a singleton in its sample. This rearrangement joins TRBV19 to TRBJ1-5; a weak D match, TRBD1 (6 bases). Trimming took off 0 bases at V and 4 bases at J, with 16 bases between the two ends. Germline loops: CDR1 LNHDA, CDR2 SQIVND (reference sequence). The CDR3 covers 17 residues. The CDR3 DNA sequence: TGTGCCAGTAGTATAGATCCCGACAGGTCGGGAAATCAGCCCCAGCATTTT. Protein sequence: CASSIDPDRSGNQPQHF.

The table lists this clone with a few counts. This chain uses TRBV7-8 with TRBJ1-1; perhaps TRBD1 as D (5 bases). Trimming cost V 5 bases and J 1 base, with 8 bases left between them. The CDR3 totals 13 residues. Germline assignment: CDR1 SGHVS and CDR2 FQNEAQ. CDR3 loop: CASSVDRNTEAFF. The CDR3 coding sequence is TGTGCCAGCAGCGTCGACAGGAACACTGAAGCTTTCTTT. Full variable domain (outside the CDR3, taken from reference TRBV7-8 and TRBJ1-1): GAGVSQSPRYKVAKRGQDVALRCDPISGHVSLFWYQQALGQGPEFLTYFQNEAQLDKSGLPSDRFFAERPEGSVSTLKIQRTQQEDSAVYLCASSVDRNTEAFFGQGTRLTVV.

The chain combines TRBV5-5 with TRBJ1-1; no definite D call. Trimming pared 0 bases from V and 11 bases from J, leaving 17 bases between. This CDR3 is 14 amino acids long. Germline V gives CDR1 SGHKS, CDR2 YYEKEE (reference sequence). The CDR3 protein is CASSLESARASAFF. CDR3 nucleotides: TGTGCCAGCAGCTTGGAGTCTGCCCGTGCCTCCGCTTTCTTT.

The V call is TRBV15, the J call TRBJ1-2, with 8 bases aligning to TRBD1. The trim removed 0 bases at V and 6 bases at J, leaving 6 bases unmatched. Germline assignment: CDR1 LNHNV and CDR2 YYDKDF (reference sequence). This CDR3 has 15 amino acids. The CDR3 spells CATSRDLTGEHGYTF. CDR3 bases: TGTGCCACCAGCAGAGACCTGACAGGGGAGCATGGCTACACCTTC.

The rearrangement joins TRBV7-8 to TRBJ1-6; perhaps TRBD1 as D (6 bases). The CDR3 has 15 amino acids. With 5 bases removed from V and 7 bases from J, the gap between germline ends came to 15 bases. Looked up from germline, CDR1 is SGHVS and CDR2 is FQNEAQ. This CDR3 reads CASSLTGVHNSPLHF. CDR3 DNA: TGTGCCAGCAGCCTGACAGGTGTCCACAATTCACCCCTCCACTTT.

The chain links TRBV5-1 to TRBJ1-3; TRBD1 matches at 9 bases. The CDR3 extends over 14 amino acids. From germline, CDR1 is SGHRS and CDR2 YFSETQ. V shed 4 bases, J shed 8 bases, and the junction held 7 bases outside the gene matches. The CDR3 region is CASSTQGAEDTIYF. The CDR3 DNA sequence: TGCGCCAGCAGCACACAGGGGGCAGAGGACACCATATATTTT.

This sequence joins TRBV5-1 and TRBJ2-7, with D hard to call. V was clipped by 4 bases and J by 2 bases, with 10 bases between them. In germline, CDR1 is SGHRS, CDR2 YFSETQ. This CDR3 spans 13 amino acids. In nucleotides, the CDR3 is TGCGCCAGCAGCCCCGATGTTCCCTACGAGCAGTACTTC. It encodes CASSPDVPYEQYF.

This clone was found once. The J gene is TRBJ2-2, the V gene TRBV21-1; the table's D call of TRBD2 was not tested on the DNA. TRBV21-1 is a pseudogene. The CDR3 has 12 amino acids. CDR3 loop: CASSKRDPGLFF. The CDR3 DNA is TGTGCCAGCAGCAAACGGGATCCTGGGCTGTTTTTT.

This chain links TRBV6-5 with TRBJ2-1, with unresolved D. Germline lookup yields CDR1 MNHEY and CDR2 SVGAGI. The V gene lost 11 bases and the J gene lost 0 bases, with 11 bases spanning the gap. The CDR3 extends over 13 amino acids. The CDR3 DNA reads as TGTGCCGGCGCGGCAGGCTCCTACAATGAGCAGTTCTTC. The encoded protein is CAGAAGSYNEQFF.

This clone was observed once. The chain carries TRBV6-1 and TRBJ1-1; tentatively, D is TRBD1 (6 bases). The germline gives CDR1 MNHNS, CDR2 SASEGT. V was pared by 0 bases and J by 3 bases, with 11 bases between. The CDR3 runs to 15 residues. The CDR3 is CASSEAQGWDTEAFF. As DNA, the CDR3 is TGTGCCAGCAGTGAAGCTCAGGGGTGGGACACTGAAGCTTTCTTT.

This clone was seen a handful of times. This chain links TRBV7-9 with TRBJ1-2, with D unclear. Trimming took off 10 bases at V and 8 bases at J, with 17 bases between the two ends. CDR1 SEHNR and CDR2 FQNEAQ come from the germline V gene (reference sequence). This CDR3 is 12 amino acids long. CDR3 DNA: TGTGCCACTCGGGCCTTACGCTGGGGCTACACCTTC. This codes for CATRALRWGYTF. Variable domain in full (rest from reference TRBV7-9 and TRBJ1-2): DTGVSQNPRHKITKRGQNVTFRCDPISEHNRLYWYRQTLGQGPEFLTYFQNEAQLEKSRLLSDRFSAERPKGSFSTLEIQRTEQGDSAMYLCATRALRWGYTFGSGTRLTVV.

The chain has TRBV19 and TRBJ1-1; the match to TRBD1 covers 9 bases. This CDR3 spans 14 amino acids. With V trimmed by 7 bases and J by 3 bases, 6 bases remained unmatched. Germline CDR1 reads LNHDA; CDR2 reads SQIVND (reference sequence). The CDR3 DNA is TGTGCCAGTATCCCACAGGGGGCGGACACTGAAGCTTTCTTT. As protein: CASIPQGADTEAFF.

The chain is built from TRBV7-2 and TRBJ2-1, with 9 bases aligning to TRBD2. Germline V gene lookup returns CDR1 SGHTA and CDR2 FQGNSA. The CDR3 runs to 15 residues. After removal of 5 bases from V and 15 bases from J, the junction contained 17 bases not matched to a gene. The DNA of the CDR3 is TGTGCCAGCAGCCTTTCTAGCGGGGCCGATACAATATGGTTCTTC. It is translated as CASSLSSGADTIWFF.

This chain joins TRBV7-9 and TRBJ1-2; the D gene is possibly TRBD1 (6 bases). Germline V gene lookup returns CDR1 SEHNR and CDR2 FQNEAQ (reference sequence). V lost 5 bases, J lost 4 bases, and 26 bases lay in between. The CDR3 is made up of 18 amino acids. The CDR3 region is CASSNPDFPGEGAYGYTF. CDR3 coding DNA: TGTGCCAGCAGCAACCCGGACTTTCCAGGGGAAGGTGCCTATGGCTACACCTTC.

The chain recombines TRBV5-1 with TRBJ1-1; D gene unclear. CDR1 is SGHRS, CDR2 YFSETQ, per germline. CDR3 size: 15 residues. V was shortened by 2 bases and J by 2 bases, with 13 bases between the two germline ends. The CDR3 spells CASSLTVAQNTEAFF. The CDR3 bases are TGCGCCAGCAGCTTAACAGTGGCACAAAACACTGAAGCTTTCTTT.

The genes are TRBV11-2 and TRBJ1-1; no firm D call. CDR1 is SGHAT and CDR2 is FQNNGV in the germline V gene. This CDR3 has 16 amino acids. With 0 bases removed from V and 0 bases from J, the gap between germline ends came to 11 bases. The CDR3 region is CASSLDLGSMNTEAFF. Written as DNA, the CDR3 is TGTGCCAGCAGCTTAGACCTGGGGAGCATGAACACTGAAGCTTTCTTT. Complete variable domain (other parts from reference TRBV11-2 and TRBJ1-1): EAGVAQSPRYKIIEKRQSVAFWCNPISGHATLYWYQQILGQGPKLLIQFQNNGVVDDSQLPKDRFSAERLKGVDSTLKIQPAKLEDSAVYLCASSLDLGSMNTEAFFGQGTRLTVV.

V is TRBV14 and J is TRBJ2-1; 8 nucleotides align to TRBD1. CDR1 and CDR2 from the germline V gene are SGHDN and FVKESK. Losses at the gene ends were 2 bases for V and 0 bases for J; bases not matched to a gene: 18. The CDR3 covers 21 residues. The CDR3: CASSQKWGQGAFMSSYNEQFF. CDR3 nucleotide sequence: TGTGCCAGCAGCCAAAAGTGGGGGCAGGGGGCCTTTATGAGCTCCTACAATGAGCAGTTCTTC.

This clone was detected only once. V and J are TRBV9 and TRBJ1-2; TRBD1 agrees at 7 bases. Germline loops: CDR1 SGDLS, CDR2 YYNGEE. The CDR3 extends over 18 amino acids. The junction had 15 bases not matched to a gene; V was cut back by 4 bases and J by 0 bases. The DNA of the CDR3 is TGTGCCAGCAGCCCCTCGGGGGACAGCCTAGTTCCTAACTATGGCTACACCTTC. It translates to CASSPSGDSLVPNYGYTF.

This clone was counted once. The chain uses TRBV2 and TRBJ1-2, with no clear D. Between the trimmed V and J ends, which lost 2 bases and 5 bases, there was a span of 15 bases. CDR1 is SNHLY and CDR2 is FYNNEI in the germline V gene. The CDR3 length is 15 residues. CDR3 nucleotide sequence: TGTGCCAGCAGTGAAAGTCGAGGAGGAGGGTATGGCTACACCTTC. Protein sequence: CASSESRGGGYGYTF.

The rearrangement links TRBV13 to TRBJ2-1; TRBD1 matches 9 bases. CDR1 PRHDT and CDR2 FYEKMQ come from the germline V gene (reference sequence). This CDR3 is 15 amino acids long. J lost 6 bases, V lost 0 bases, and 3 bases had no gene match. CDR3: CASSLGTGGVNEQFF. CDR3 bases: TGTGCCAGCAGCTTAGGGACAGGGGGTGTCAATGAGCAGTTCTTC. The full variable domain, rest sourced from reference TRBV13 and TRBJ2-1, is AAGVIQSPRHLIKEKRETATLKCYPIPRHDTVYWYQQGPGQDPQFLISFYEKMQSDKGSIPDRFSAQQFSDYHSELNMSSLELGDSALYFCASSLGTGGVNEQFFGPGTRLTVL.

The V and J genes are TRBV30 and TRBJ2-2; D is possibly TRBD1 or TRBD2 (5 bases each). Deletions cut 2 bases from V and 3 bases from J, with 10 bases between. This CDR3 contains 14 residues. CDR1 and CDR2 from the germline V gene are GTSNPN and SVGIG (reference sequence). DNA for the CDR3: TGTGCCTGGAGTCCGGGGCTGGACACCGGGGAGCTGTTTTTT. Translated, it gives CAWSPGLDTGELFF.

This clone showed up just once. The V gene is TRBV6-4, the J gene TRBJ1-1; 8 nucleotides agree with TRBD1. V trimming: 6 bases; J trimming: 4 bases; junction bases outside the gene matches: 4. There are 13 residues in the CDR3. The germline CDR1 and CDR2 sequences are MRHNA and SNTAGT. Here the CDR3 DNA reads TGTGCCAGCAGACGAACAGGGGGCACTGAAGCTTTCTTT. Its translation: CASRRTGGTEAFF.

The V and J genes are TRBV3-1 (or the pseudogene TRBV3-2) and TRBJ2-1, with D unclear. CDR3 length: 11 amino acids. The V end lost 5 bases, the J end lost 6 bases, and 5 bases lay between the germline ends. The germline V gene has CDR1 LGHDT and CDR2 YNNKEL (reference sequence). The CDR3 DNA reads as TGTGCCAGCAGCTTCGTCAATGAGCAGTTCTTC. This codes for CASSFVNEQFF.

The CDR3 coding sequence is TGTGCCACCCTTCCACAGGGAACCCGAGCAGATACGCAGTATTTT. Translation gives CATLPQGTRADTQYF. The rearrangement joins TRBV10-3 to TRBJ2-3; D may be TRBD1 (6 bases). CDR3 length equals 15 residues. Per germline, CDR1 ENHRY and CDR2 SYGVKD. V shed 10 bases and J shed 4 bases, with 21 bases lying between them.